This TCR beta chain comes out of a study of blood T cell repertoires in COVID-19. Germline assignment: CDR1 KGHSH and CDR2 LQKENI. The CDR3 contains 15 residues. V lost 0 bases and J 0 bases, leaving 6 bases between the germline ends. This clone was counted a single time. In the authors' workflow: Reference gene primers were amplified, and this amplification served to estimate nucleated cell counts. Profiled with immunoSEQ multiplex PCR; TCRdb holds only in-frame clones, not every one. For V, J and clone size, that table is used; D and trimming come from the DNA. Found here are 210,000 or so clones, approximately 78% of them singletons; the top ten hold under 11%.

The sample comprised peripheral blood. The sequence was obtained from an elderly woman with acute or convalescent COVID-19. J is TRBJ2-1 and V is TRBV18, with D possibly being TRBD1 (6 bases). CDR3: CASSPPTGSYNEQFF. The CDR3 DNA reads as TGTGCCAGCTCACCACCGACAGGCTCCTACAATGAGCAGTTCTTC.